This T cell receptor beta chain was profiled in a study of CD8+CD57+ T cells in acquired aplastic anemia. Overall study context: An average of about 3.2 ug of DNA was obtained from sorted CD4+ and CD8+ cells. The average read count for CD4+ cells in healthy donors was around 9.9 million. Study observations and caveats: Patients and controls turned out to have some 30 CD8+ CDR3 sequences in common. Patients and controls were not found to differ significantly in CD8+ Simpson's diversity.

Genomic DNA served as template for TCR beta VDJ and CDR3 profiling. In TCRdb, the reads were re-called with MiXCR into one record per CDR3 protein. The sample includes about 210,000 distinct CDR3 sequences, 34% of them seen just once. The CDR3 contains 16 residues. The germline V gene encodes CDR1 SGHRS and CDR2 YFSETQ. The trim removed 4 bases at V and 1 base at J, leaving 6 bases unmatched. A note on this clonotype: Its target is not known.

This clonotype was sampled from a human donor in good health, serving as a control. The specimen was sorted CD4+, CD8+, or CD8+CD57+ T cells (not recorded which) from PBMCs. J is TRBJ2-2 and V is TRBV5-1; 8 bases map to TRBD1. This chain's CDR3 is CASSRPGTGNTGELFF. The CDR3, as DNA: TGCGCCAGCAGCCGTCCCGGGACAGGGAACACCGGGGAGCTGTTTTTT.